Detailed here is one TCR beta chain. Its matching antigen is unknown. Using RNA transcripts, the TCR beta CDR3 regions were amplified. The first round was an RT-PCR with HTBI primers, and the second round was a multiplex PCR. MiXCR was run by TCRdb on the multiplex PCR reads, yielding one entry per CDR3 protein. The table records about 370,000 distinct CDR3 sequences, approximately 18% of them present only once. Eligible hyperthyroidism cases comprised new diagnoses of under 2 months' duration in individuals aged 18 to 65. CDR3 size: 15 residues. Trimming stripped 6 bases from V and 4 bases from J, with 18 bases between. The sample belongs to a study of Graves' ophthalmopathy and Graves' hyperthyroidism. Study results and limitations: Ophthalmopathy progression predictions by the model showed roughly 75% specificity and approximately 69% sensitivity. Ophthalmopathy and stable hyperthyroidism were discriminated by a 13-signature model, with approximately 88% sensitivity and approximately 78% specificity. Blood repertoires reportedly contained most expanded thyroid clonotypes above 0.001 frequency.

The receptor was derived from an adult woman with stable Graves' hyperthyroidism. The sequencing input was peripheral blood. The chain carries TRBV12-3 or TRBV12-4 and TRBJ1-2; possibly TRBD1 for D (6 bases). The CDR3 nucleotides read TGTGCCAGCAGCCCGGGGCGGGGGCTGCCCTATGGCTACACCTTC. This sequence encodes CASSPGRGLPYGYTF.